This is a list of T cell receptor beta chains from one sample in a study of CD8 T cells in ankylosing spondylitis. A single record per CDR3 protein comes from TCRdb applying MiXCR to the 5' RACE reads. The sample records some 330,000 distinct CDR3 sequences, roughly 8% being singletons. The specimen was blood, either unsorted or a sorted T cell fraction (not recorded which). Source of these receptors: a male donor with ankylosing spondylitis. Both conserved end residues are part of each CDR3. The D gene is left open where the match is weak. Some rows have no size entry. The others give once, few or many, or a class for an expanded clone.

v_call: TRBV5-1
j_call: TRBJ2-7
clone_size: few
d_call: TRBD2
cdr3_aa: CASSLGRAGGSEQYF
cdr3_nt: TGCGCCAGCAGCTTGGGGAGAGCGGGAGGCTCCGAGCAGTACTTC

v_call: TRBV3-1
j_call: TRBJ2-1
clone_size: few
d_call: TRBD2
cdr3_aa: CASSQGLTSGPYNEQFF
cdr3_nt: TGTGCCAGCAGCCAAGGACTTACTAGCGGCCCCTACAATGAGCAGTTCTTC

v_call: TRBV27
j_call: TRBJ1-5
clone_size: many
d_call: -
cdr3_aa: CASSFGGKQPQHF
cdr3_nt: TGTGCCAGCAGTTTCGGCGGGAAGCAGCCCCAGCATTTT

v_call: TRBV28
j_call: TRBJ2-3
clone_size: -
d_call: -
cdr3_aa: CASSSQDAIAASTDTQYF
cdr3_nt: TGTGCCAGCAGCTCCCAAGACGCCATAGCGGCTAGCACAGATACGCAGTATTTT

v_call: TRBV7-2
j_call: TRBJ2-7
clone_size: few
d_call: -
cdr3_aa: CASSLAGSVTSYEQYF
cdr3_nt: TGTGCCAGCAGCTTAGCGGGCTCAGTAACCTCCTACGAGCAGTACTTC

v_call: TRBV24-1
j_call: TRBJ2-1
clone_size: few
d_call: TRBD1
cdr3_aa: CATSEPTGTGDNEQFF
cdr3_nt: TGTGCCACCAGTGAACCTACCGGGACAGGGGACAATGAGCAGTTCTTC

v_call: TRBV29-1
j_call: TRBJ1-5
clone_size: many
d_call: TRBD1
cdr3_aa: CSVEVTGESNQPQHF
cdr3_nt: TGCAGCGTTGAGGTTACAGGGGAAAGCAATCAGCCCCAGCATTTT

v_call: TRBV20-1
j_call: TRBJ2-3
clone_size: many
d_call: -
cdr3_aa: CSARAFRGGSTDTQYF
cdr3_nt: TGCAGTGCTAGAGCCTTCAGGGGAGGGAGCACAGATACGCAGTATTTT

v_call: TRBV7-9
j_call: TRBJ1-2
clone_size: few
d_call: -
cdr3_aa: CASSSAGAGGSGYTF
cdr3_nt: TGTGCCAGCAGCTCTGCGGGGGCCGGGGGCTCCGGCTACACCTTC

v_call: TRBV12-5
j_call: TRBJ2-7
clone_size: -
d_call: -
cdr3_aa: CASGPGRISYEQYF
cdr3_nt: TGTGCTAGTGGTCCGGGACGGATTAGCTACGAGCAGTACTTC

v_call: TRBV19
j_call: TRBJ2-7
clone_size: few
d_call: -
cdr3_aa: CASSPHRDTYEQYF
cdr3_nt: TGTGCCAGTAGTCCGCACAGGGATACCTACGAGCAGTACTTC

v_call: TRBV20-1
j_call: TRBJ2-7
clone_size: -
d_call: -
cdr3_aa: CSAARPGRHSYEQYF
cdr3_nt: TGCAGTGCAGCCCGTCCGGGACGCCACTCCTACGAGCAGTACTTC

v_call: TRBV20-1
j_call: TRBJ2-1
clone_size: -
d_call: -
cdr3_aa: CSARGASEQFF
cdr3_nt: TGCAGTGCTCGAGGGGCTAGTGAGCAGTTCTTC

v_call: TRBV20-1
j_call: TRBJ2-7
clone_size: -
d_call: -
cdr3_aa: CSARSLYEQYF
cdr3_nt: TGCAGTGCTAGATCCCTCTACGAGCAGTACTTC

v_call: TRBV5-1
j_call: TRBJ2-2
clone_size: -
d_call: -
cdr3_aa: CASSMGAAYTGELFF
cdr3_nt: TGCGCCAGCAGCATGGGGGCGGCTTACACCGGGGAGCTGTTTTTT